The present T cell receptor beta chain was sequenced within a study of cytomegalovirus exposure and HLA in healthy donors (dated by TCRdb to between 2016 and 2019). About the investigation overall: In an earlier analysis of under 750 of the donors, 276 Gb of sequence data and approximately 100 million unique TCR beta sequences from about 179 million T cells were reported. About 280 gigabases of sequencing data and 91 million or so unique TCR sequences made up an early release that covered approximately 700 HLA-typed donors. Of the 398 genotyped donors, over 70% fell in the genetic ancestry cluster associated with self-reported Caucasian donors. The study was designed to test whether signatures of past pathogen exposure could be identified by cataloging public T cell receptors. The study used immunosequencing to profile the T cell repertoires of 666 subjects and linked those repertoires to cytomegalovirus serostatus. In addition to the first cohort of about 650 subjects, a separate validation cohort of over 90 different subjects was used. To predict cytomegalovirus infection status, the study brought together high-throughput TCR immunosequencing, statistical association of individual TCRs with disease status, and machine learning. A later analysis re-examined previously published TCR beta repertoires from 500 to 700 donors and added high-resolution HLA genotyping to investigate patterns of TCR occurrence. Rather than using new phenotypic data, the later analysis identified candidate immune exposures from TCR beta sequences and from how often those sequences occurred across donors. To decide whether each TCR beta V gene segment behaved as functional or pseudogenic, an earlier analysis of fewer than 750 of the donors relied on high-throughput TCR beta sequencing. Donor age, sex, ethnicity and CMV serostatus were compiled together with the repertoire data. In a later genetic analysis, genome-wide SNP genotypes for about 55% of the roughly 670 donors were used, and that subset was treated as a discovery cohort. Every repertoire in the discovery cohort had been generated on one and the same sequencing platform. HLA typing covered class I and class II loci at four-digit resolution. Typing coverage varied by locus: roughly 620-630 donors for A, B, C, DRB1 and DQB1; some 520 for DQA1; over 600 for DPA1; around 450 for DPB1. About five DR-DQ haplotypes were treated as single units for association and clustering because of strong linkage in the cohort. Across under 500 genotyped donors of the cohort, an average of about 240,000 unique TCR beta nucleotide sequences per donor were sequenced, and roughly a sixth of those sequences were non-productive.

The CDR3 sequence holds 14 residues, the cysteine and phenylalanine included. CDR3 DNA is the only sequence kept; it has 42 bases, read in frame from the first base. The germline V gene provides CDR1 SGDLS and CDR2 YYNGEE. Ends trimmed: V by 4 bases, J by 2 bases; bases unmatched to a gene: 4. The cohort comprised hundreds of healthy bone marrow donors. At the time of sampling, all cohort members were nominally healthy, though unrecorded immune exposures were likely present. The donor was CMV seronegative and was included in the group of hundreds of seronegative cohort members. A peripheral blood sample was provided by each donor, and peripheral blood mononuclear cells were used for TCR beta sequencing. The Qiagen DNeasy Blood Extraction Kit was used to extract genomic DNA from the blood cell samples. Points on this clone: Its antigen has not been determined. Base qualities were left out, and no much larger clone turns up one base away.

Study-wide conclusions, independent of this receptor: Most TCR sequences were seen in very few donors, while some public TCRs were found in many individuals. A later analysis found that most CMV-associated TCR beta chains appeared HLA-restricted, with HLA associations seemingly driven largely by CMV exposure. Compared with equally common non-associated chains, HLA-associated TCR beta chains in a later analysis were more clonally expanded and had lower generation probabilities. In a later genetic analysis, fewer N-insertions in productive TCRs were reported among donors in an Asian-associated ancestry cluster than the roughly 700-donor mean. A later analysis associated 15,000 or so TCR beta sequences with specific HLA alleles at a false discovery rate of 0.05. Because HLA typing was unavailable for some donors at each locus, only the typed subset was used in association tests. In both the original and validation cohorts, the classifier was reported to diagnose cytomegalovirus status with high specificity and sensitivity. Assigning TCR associations to individual alleles was difficult when HLA alleles, especially DR and DQ, strongly co-occurred. Roughly uniform sequencing depth across donors was assumed in presence/absence analyses, although this assumption may not hold. Some IMGT-functional V segments, including TRBV6-2 and TRBV6-3, could not be distinguished by the 87-base-pair reads and were therefore excluded. The only immune exposure information available for the cohort was CMV serostatus. In a later analysis, TCR association rates were found to vary across HLA loci, with the most associated TCRs seen for DRB1 alleles and the fewest for HLA-C alleles. According to a later analysis, parvovirus B19, influenza, CMV and Epstein-Barr virus appeared linked to several top co-occurrence clusters. A group of highly shared sequence variants was considered likely to be a technical artifact of the sequencing pipeline. In this cohort, only TCR beta chains were sequenced, and detectable features were limited by the absence of alpha or paired-chain data. In vitro tests confirmed that three of the cytomegalovirus-associated TCR beta chains recognize cytomegalovirus antigens. The authors suggested that the approach could potentially be generalized to other disease states and immunological phenotypes. A further reported finding was that TCR beta sequences accurately predicted the HLA-A and HLA-B alleles for most subjects in the first cohort. Because counts were too low, some 16 rarely observed V segments, including chromosome 9 orphons, were excluded from the earlier analysis of around 640 of the donors. Correlated functional status among segregating V segments might reflect linkage disequilibrium, but an unknown experimental factor could not be ruled out. In the study, approximately 160 TCR beta chains were listed as associated with cytomegalovirus. In a later genetic analysis, a missense DCLRE1C variant was associated with V-gene and J-gene trimming of TCR beta chains, and the association was replicated in an independent cohort. In an earlier analysis of fewer than 700 of the donors, most TCR beta V segments appeared in productive rearrangements about 87% or about 30% of the time, broadly matching IMGT annotations.

The receptor library was made with the immunoSEQ multiplex PCR assay. A mixture of 60 forward primers for TCR Vbeta segments and 13 reverse primers for TCR Jbeta segments was used in the multiplex PCR. A multiplex PCR assay on genomic DNA amplified the CDR3 region of rearranged TCR beta genes. The amplified TCR beta libraries were sequenced on the Illumina HiSeq System as 87-base-pair reads. From the authors' description of their analysis: Across the 666 repertoires, a later analysis counted around 80 million unique TCR beta chains, around 11 million of which were shared by at least two donors. A nearest-neighbor algorithm error-corrected the raw reads and collapsed the reads into unique sequences, merging closely related sequences to remove PCR and sequencing errors. Alignment of CDR3 sequences to IMGT reference sequences was used to assign V, D and J gene segments. For a sequence to be retained, at least a six-nucleotide match to both a V gene segment and a J gene segment was required. A rearrangement was called productive if the CDR3 had no stop codons and remained in frame with V and J, and every other rearrangement was called non-productive. CDR3 was defined according to IMGT convention as the region running from the second conserved V-encoded cysteine to the conserved J-encoded phenylalanine. The earlier analysis of 500 to 600 of the donors excluded sequences that lacked an unambiguous match to a single V gene segment. In an earlier analysis of some 590 of the donors, a V segment was called functional when productive rearrangements were above 56.7%, and segregating when the standard deviation between donors exceeded 5%. To diagnose cytomegalovirus status from the catalog of TCR beta chain sequences, a statistical classification framework was built. A later analysis assigned V and J genes by comparing TCR nucleotide sequences with IMGT/GENE-DB human TR gene sequences. Using the TCRdist pipeline, a later analysis assigned CDR3 sequences along with most-parsimonious VDJ recombination scenarios. A later analysis defined each TCR beta chain by its CDR3 amino acid sequence plus V-gene family, and excluded reads lacking a unique V-gene family. A later analysis removed 450 to 600 highly shared, low-generation-probability nucleotide sequences to deal with suspected cross-contamination and a sequencing artifact. A later analysis calculated a clonal expansion index for each public chain from normalized within-repertoire ranks of inferred template counts. A later analysis computed generation probabilities with a VDJ recombination model fitted to out-of-frame rearrangements, and checked the results against IGoR. Hypergeometric tests were used in a later analysis to score TCR-TCR, TCR-HLA and TCR-CMV co-occurrence, with a repertoire-size bias correction applied to the TCR pairs. In a later analysis, false discovery rates were estimated by permuting HLA or CMV assignments 20 times. In a later analysis, co-occurring TCRs were grouped using DBSCAN, with TCRdist sequence similarity added in when clustering inside HLA-allele-positive subsets. Repertoires with fewer than 30,000 or more than 120,000 public chains, plus five repertoires with anomalous nucleotide sharing, were excluded from co-occurrence clustering. Imported from immuneACCESS, the table was reduced by TCRdb to in-frame sequences with V and J called. These copies leave out some clones; in studies compared against another copy, an unresolved V gene accounts for under half, and the cause of the remainder is not known. That table supplies the V and J calls and clone size; D and trimming were determined from the DNA. The sample table lists over 150,000 clones, approximately 80% of them with a count of one. The ten largest clonotypes hold approximately 13% of the sample.

The chain was built from TRBV9 and TRBJ1-1, and 8 junctional nucleotides match TRBD1. The TCR sequence derives from a woman between 50 and 59 years old in good health and CMV-seronegative. The sequenced sample consisted of PBMCs. The CDR3 sequence is CASSSGQANTEAFF. The nucleotide sequence is given as TGTGCCAGCAGCTCGGGACAGGCAAACACTGAAGCTTTCTTT.